This T cell receptor (beta chain) was recorded in a study of Graves' ophthalmopathy and Graves' hyperthyroidism. Study in general: Blood was drawn at initial diagnosis, before any treatment.

The sequenced template was RNA, covering the TCR beta CDR3 region. Amplification began with first-round RT-PCR using HTBI primers, then second-round multiplex PCR was performed. Each CDR3 protein is one row after TCRdb ran MiXCR on the multiplex PCR reads. The sample lists about 340,000 distinct CDR3 sequences, 15% to 20% occurring once. The V gene lost 3 bases and the J gene lost 5 bases, with 16 bases spanning the gap. CDR1 is MDHEN and CDR2 is SYDVKM in the germline V gene. CDR3 length: 15 amino acids. The chain couples TRBV28 to TRBJ1-2; D unclear. Sequencing input: peripheral blood. The source of this sequence is an adult man with Graves' ophthalmopathy. The CDR3: CASSLTPVRVYGYTF. In DNA form, the CDR3 reads TGTGCCAGCAGTTTGACCCCAGTCCGGGTGTATGGCTACACCTTC.